The next 10 T cell receptor beta chains were all read from a single sample in a study of blood T cell repertoires in COVID-19. Measured with immunoSEQ multiplex PCR; TCRdb has only the in-frame clones, and not every one. The sample carries some 150,000 clones, approximately 84% recorded once. The sample taken for sequencing was peripheral blood. These receptors were taken from a human donor with acute or convalescent COVID-19. The donor label of this sample is uncertain.

This clone showed up just once. The rearrangement joins TRBV30 to TRBJ2-1; tentative D call: TRBD1 (6 bases). The CDR3 has 12 amino acids. Germline V CDR1 and CDR2: GTSNPN, SVGIG (reference sequence). Trimming took off 4 bases at V and 8 bases at J, with 12 bases between the two ends. Here the CDR3 DNA reads TGTGCCTGGACTACAGGGAACGATGAGCAGTTCTTC. Translation: CAWTTGNDEQFF.

The gene calls are TRBV15 and TRBJ1-1, with 10 bases identical to TRBD1. CDR1 and CDR2 (germline): LNHNV, YYDKDF (reference sequence). Trimming took 3 bases from V and 1 from J; bases not matched to a gene: 2. The CDR3 has 15 amino acids. Here the CDR3 DNA reads TGTGCCACCAGCAGCCGACAGGGGGCGAACACTGAAGCTTTCTTT. It codes for CATSSRQGANTEAFF.

This clone was observed a handful of times. The chain is built from TRBV10-2 and TRBJ2-7, with TRBD2 matching 8 bases. Germline CDR1 and CDR2: WSHSY and SAAADI. The V segment lost 10 bases and the J segment 6 bases; nucleotides outside the gene matches: 17. This CDR3 spans 15 amino acids. The chain's CDR3 is CATQPARGAPGEQYF. The CDR3 DNA is TGCGCCACCCAACCGGCGCGGGGGGCCCCAGGCGAGCAGTACTTC.

This clone was counted only a few times. This chain uses TRBV2 with TRBJ1-2; D gene uncertain. This CDR3 region has 12 residues. Germline values: CDR1 SNHLY, CDR2 FYNNEI. With 4 bases removed from V and 0 bases from J, the gap between germline ends came to 3 bases. CDR3 protein: CASSASNYGYTF. DNA for the CDR3: TGTGCCAGCAGTGCATCTAACTATGGCTACACCTTC.

The V call is TRBV7-8, the J call TRBJ1-4, with 11 bases lining up with TRBD1. Germline CDR1 SGHVS, CDR2 FQNEAQ. The CDR3 length is 18 residues. Trimming removed 5 bases from V and 3 bases from J; junction bases left unmatched: 11. The CDR3 DNA is TGTGCCAGCAGCCTCCGGGACAGGGGGGGTAGGCCTAATGAAAAACTGTTTTTT. Translating it yields CASSLRDRGGRPNEKLFF.

This clone is a singleton in its sample. The genes are TRBV27 and TRBJ2-7; D remains ambiguous. The CDR3 is 15 amino acids. Germline assignment: CDR1 MNHEY and CDR2 SMNVEV (reference sequence). V was clipped by 5 bases and J by 1 base, with 15 bases between them. In DNA, the CDR3 is TGTGCCAGCAGTCAACTATTGACGGCTTCCTACGAGCAGTACTTC. Translating gives CASSQLLTASYEQYF.

The V and J genes are TRBV9 and TRBJ1-3, with 7 bases lining up with TRBD1. The V gene end was trimmed by 1 base and the J gene end by 0 bases; junction bases not matched to a gene: 4. Per germline, CDR1 SGDLS and CDR2 YYNGEE. CDR3 length equals 16 residues. CDR3 protein: CASSVQGTVSGNTIYF. The CDR3 DNA sequence: TGTGCCAGCAGCGTACAAGGGACAGTCTCTGGAAACACCATATATTTT.

This chain joins TRBV7-9 and TRBJ2-7; D possibly corresponds to TRBD1 (7 bases). The CDR3 runs to 14 residues. Germline CDR1 SEHNR, CDR2 FQNEAQ (reference sequence). Trimming stripped 4 bases from V and 2 bases from J, with 12 bases between. CDR3 in amino acids: CASSSQGGTYEQYF. The CDR3 DNA reads TGTGCCAGCAGCTCTCAGGGGGGTACCTACGAGCAGTACTTC.

CDR3 DNA sequence: TGTGCCAGCAGCCAAGTGCCCGGACAGTGGCCTAACGAGCAGTACTTC. Translating it yields CASSQVPGQWPNEQYF. The chain carries TRBV3-1 (or the pseudogene TRBV3-2) and TRBJ2-7, with D possibly TRBD1 on 6 matching bases. V lost 1 base and J 5 bases, leaving 18 bases between the germline ends. From germline, CDR1 is LGHDT and CDR2 YNNKEL (reference sequence). The CDR3 is 16 residues long.

V and J are TRBV6-5 and TRBJ2-3; 15 bases are a match to TRBD2. The CDR3 extends over 15 amino acids. Trimming cost V 6 bases and J 7 bases; bases outside gene matches: 5. CDR1 is MNHEY and CDR2 is SVGAGI in the germline V gene. The CDR3 reads CASRGTSGRRHTQYF. DNA of the CDR3: TGTGCCAGCAGGGGGACTAGCGGGAGGCGCCATACGCAGTATTTT.